This paragraph covers one T cell receptor beta chain sequence. The sample is drawn from a study of cytotoxic CD8 clonotypes in ibrutinib-treated CLL. Assay: immunoSEQ multiplex PCR; the TCRdb copy retains only in-frame clones and omits some. Altogether some 130,000 clones are present, roughly 90% being singletons, with the ten largest covering about a tenth. The V gene lost 4 bases and the J gene lost 3 bases, with 11 bases spanning the gap. This CDR3 is built from 13 residues. Germline CDR1 is SGHKS and CDR2 is YYEKEE (reference sequence). The source was PBMCs, collected after 12 months of ibrutinib treatment. This receptor was identified in a human donor with chronic lymphocytic leukemia. The chain is built from TRBV5-5 and TRBJ2-7; D tentatively reads TRBD1 or TRBD2 (5 bases each). CDR3 bases: TGTGCCAGCAGCCTCGGGACGGACTACGAGCAGTACTTC. Translated: CASSLGTDYEQYF. Full variable domain (missing parts from reference TRBV5-5 and TRBJ2-7): DAGVTQSPTHLIKTRGQQVTLRCSPISGHKSVSWYQQVLGQGPQFIFQYYEKEERGRGNFPDRFSARQFPNYSSELNVNALLLGDSALYLCASSLGTDYEQYFGPGTRLTVT.